This TCR beta chain was profiled in a study of technical replicates of blood from a few donors. The CDR3 is made up of 14 amino acids. The V and J ends lost 8 bases and 2 bases, in that order; junction bases with no gene match: 2. Per the germline V gene, CDR1 is SNHLY and CDR2 is FYNNEI. Assay used: immunoSEQ multiplex PCR; TCRdb lists only in-frame clones, some missing. The data contain 74,000 or so clones, 96% of them singletons. The source is a human donor in good health. The chain links TRBV2 to TRBJ2-2, with TRBD1 matching over 10 bases. The material sequenced was T cells isolated from PBMCs. CDR3 residues: CASWDRGNTGELFF. Written as DNA, the CDR3 is TGTGCCAGCTGGGACAGGGGTAACACCGGGGAGCTGTTTTTT.